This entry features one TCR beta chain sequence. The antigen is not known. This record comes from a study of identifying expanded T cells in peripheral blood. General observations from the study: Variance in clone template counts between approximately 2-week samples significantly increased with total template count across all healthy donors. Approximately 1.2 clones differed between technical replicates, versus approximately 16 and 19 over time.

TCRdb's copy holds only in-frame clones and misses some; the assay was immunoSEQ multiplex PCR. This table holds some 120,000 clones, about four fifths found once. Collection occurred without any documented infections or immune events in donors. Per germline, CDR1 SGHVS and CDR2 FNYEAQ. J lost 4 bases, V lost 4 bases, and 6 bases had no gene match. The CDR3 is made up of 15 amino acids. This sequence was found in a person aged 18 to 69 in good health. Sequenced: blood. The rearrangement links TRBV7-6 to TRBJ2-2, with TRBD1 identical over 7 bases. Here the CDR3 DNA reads TGTGCCAGCAGCTCTACGACAGGGAGCACCGGGGAGCTGTTTTTT. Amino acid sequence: CASSSTTGSTGELFF.